Following are 29 T cell receptor beta chains from one sample sequenced in a study of blood T cell repertoires in COVID-19. The assay was immunoSEQ multiplex PCR, and TCRdb's table has in-frame clones only and misses some. This sample carries 210,000 or so clones, 86% of them seen once, and the ten largest clones take 3.5% to 5%. Sequenced sample: peripheral blood. All receptors come from a middle-aged man with acute or convalescent COVID-19.

The chain combines TRBV27 with TRBJ1-1; D perhaps matches TRBD1 (5 bases). The CDR3 totals 14 residues. Germline lookup yields CDR1 MNHEY and CDR2 SMNVEV (reference sequence). V was shortened by 9 bases and J by 6 bases, with 20 bases between the two germline ends. As DNA, the CDR3 is TGTGCCAGACCTTCTACCGCGGGGGTTCCTGAAGCTTTCTTT. Translating it yields CARPSTAGVPEAFF.

The chain carries TRBV19 and TRBJ1-4; TRBD1 might be the D (6 bases). V gave up 9 bases and J gave up 10 bases, with 12 bases separating them. Per germline, CDR1 LNHDA and CDR2 SQIVND (reference sequence). This CDR3 contains 11 residues. The CDR3 protein is CASKRGAKLFF. The CDR3 DNA reads TGTGCCAGCAAACGGGGGGCAAAACTGTTTTTT.

This clone has just a few counts. V usage is TRBV4-1 and J usage is TRBJ1-2; 10 positions agree with TRBD1. J lost 5 bases, V lost 4 bases, and 7 bases had no gene match. The CDR3 consists of 15 residues. The germline CDR1 and CDR2 sequences are MGHRA and YSYEKL. The CDR3 DNA reads TGCGCCAGCAGCCCAGGGACAGGGGTGGGGTATGGCTACACCTTC. Protein sequence: CASSPGTGVGYGYTF.

This chain links TRBV3-1 (or the pseudogene TRBV3-2) with TRBJ2-1, with D unclear. Germline assignment: CDR1 LGHDT and CDR2 YNNKEL (reference sequence). V was clipped by 0 bases and J by 11 bases, with 11 bases between them. The CDR3 runs 13 residues. This CDR3 reads CASSQEARSKQFF. CDR3 nucleotides: TGTGCCAGCAGCCAAGAAGCGCGTAGTAAGCAGTTCTTC.

This chain connects TRBV19 to TRBJ2-3; no reliable D call. The CDR3 loop spans 13 amino acids. Germline CDR1 and CDR2: LNHDA and SQIVND (reference sequence). Trimming removed 1 base from V and 4 bases from J, with 6 bases in between. CDR3 DNA sequence: TGTGCCAGTAGTATAGCTCGAGCAGATACGCAGTATTTT. Translated: CASSIARADTQYF.

This clone has a handful of counts. This sequence joins TRBV5-4 and TRBJ2-7, with 9 positions matching TRBD1. In germline, CDR1 is SGHNT, CDR2 YYREEE (reference sequence). Germline trimming cut 0 bases from V and 9 bases from J; bases unmatched to any gene: 13. The CDR3 covers 16 residues. The CDR3 region is CASSLGGTGNLVGQYF. DNA of the CDR3: TGTGCCAGCAGCTTGGGCGGGACAGGGAATTTGGTGGGGCAGTACTTC.

The V gene is TRBV10-1, the J gene TRBJ1-4, with 10 bases matching TRBD1. The V and J ends lost 2 bases and 8 bases, in that order; junction bases with no gene match: 8. CDR1 and CDR2 (germline): WNHNN, SYGVQD (reference sequence). CDR3 length: 16 amino acids. CDR3 amino acids: CASSEPGTGEGEKLFF. The CDR3 nucleotides are TGCGCCAGCAGTGAGCCCGGGACAGGGGAAGGCGAAAAACTGTTTTTT.

The chain links TRBV11-1 to TRBJ2-1, with TRBD1 as a possible D gene (6 bases). V was cut by 1 base and J by 14 bases, with 15 bases left in between. This CDR3 contains 13 residues. Germline V gene lookup returns CDR1 SGHAT and CDR2 FQDESV (reference sequence). In nucleotides, the CDR3 is TGTGCCAGCAGCTTAGTTACGTTGGGACAAAAGTTCTTC. This gives the protein CASSLVTLGQKFF.

The chain joins TRBV9 to TRBJ2-5; 8 bases agree with TRBD2. This CDR3 is built from 16 residues. Per the germline V gene, CDR1 is SGDLS and CDR2 is YYNGEE. V was pared by 0 bases and J by 1 base, with 5 bases of the junction left unmatched. CDR3 sequence (DNA): TGTGCCAGCAGCGTAGTACCTAGCGGGCCCCAAGAGACCCAGTACTTC. It encodes CASSVVPSGPQETQYF.

The chain uses TRBV6-1 and TRBJ2-3; D possibly corresponds to TRBD1 (6 bases). Germline loops: CDR1 MNHNS, CDR2 SASEGT. The CDR3 is made up of 14 amino acids. The germline V and J ends were trimmed by 6 bases and 4 bases, with 14 bases remaining between them. The CDR3 loop is CASSLQGSSDTQYF. The CDR3 region has the DNA TGTGCCAGCAGCCTACAGGGAAGTTCAGATACGCAGTATTTT.

This chain uses TRBV18 with TRBJ1-1; the D gene is possibly TRBD1 (5 bases). The V gene lost 1 base and the J gene lost 6 bases, with 12 bases spanning the gap. The CDR3 totals 14 residues. Germline loops: CDR1 KGHSH, CDR2 LQKENI. DNA for the CDR3: TGTGCCAGCTCACCACGCGATAGGGGTCCTGAAGCTTTCTTT. Its translation: CASSPRDRGPEAFF.

The chain carries TRBV23-1 and TRBJ1-1; D remains ambiguous. TRBV23-1 is assigned to the ORF class and has an uncertain function. Trimming took off 0 bases at V and 9 bases at J, with 11 bases between the two ends. The CDR3 is made up of 13 amino acids. The CDR3: CASSQSTRHKAFF. As DNA, the CDR3 is TGCGCCAGCAGTCAATCGACACGACATAAAGCTTTCTTT.

This clone has just a few counts. The chain joins TRBV5-6 to TRBJ1-2, with TRBD1 matching over 9 bases. This CDR3 has 15 amino acids. From germline, CDR1 is SGHDT and CDR2 YYEEEE. V dropped 5 bases and J dropped 6; count of bases not matched to a gene: 11. The DNA for the CDR3 is TGTGCCAGCAGTGTCGTAGGGACAGGGAAAGATGGCTACACCTTC. It yields the protein CASSVVGTGKDGYTF. Supplemented by reference TRBV5-6 and TRBJ1-2, the full variable domain reads DAGVTQSPTHLIKTRGQQVTLRCSPKSGHDTVSWYQQALGQGPQFIFQYYEEEERQRGNFPDRFSGHQFPNYSSELNVNALLLGDSALYLCASSVVGTGKDGYTFGSGTRLTVV.

V gene TRBV5-1 combines with J gene TRBJ2-5; D uncertain. Trimming removed 6 bases at V and 4 bases at J, with 7 bases between. The length of the CDR3 is 11 residues. Germline lookup yields CDR1 SGHRS and CDR2 YFSETQ. CDR3 sequence reads: CASKYLETQYF. CDR3 nucleotide sequence: TGCGCCAGCAAATATCTAGAGACCCAGTACTTC.

The rearrangement uses TRBV7-2 and TRBJ1-3; unclear D gene. CDR1 SGHTA and CDR2 FQGNSA come from the germline V gene. Between the trimmed V and J ends, which lost 0 bases and 0 bases, there was a span of 9 bases. This CDR3 is built from 16 residues. In nucleotides, the CDR3 is TGTGCCAGCAGCTTAGCGCCGGCAGGCTCTGGAAACACCATATATTTT. Translation gives CASSLAPAGSGNTIYF.

V usage is TRBV14 and J usage is TRBJ2-4; D may be TRBD2 (5 bases). CDR3 length: 16 residues. V was cut by 1 base and J by 1 base, with 11 bases left in between. CDR1 SGHDN and CDR2 FVKESK come from the germline V gene. Here the CDR3 DNA reads TGTGCCAGCAGCCAAGGATTCGGCGGGGCCAAAAACATTCAGTACTTC. As protein: CASSQGFGGAKNIQYF. The whole variable domain, remainder taken from reference TRBV14 and TRBJ2-4, is EAGVTQFPSHSVIEKGQTVTLRCDPISGHDNLYWYRRVMGKEIKFLLHFVKESKQDESGMPNNRFLAERTGGTYSTLKVQPAELEDSGVYFCASSQGFGGAKNIQYFGAGTRLSVL.

This clone was seen just once. The V and J genes are TRBV6-5 and TRBJ1-2; D gene ambiguous. Germline V gene data show CDR1 as MNHEY and CDR2 as SVGAGI. Trimming shortened V by 4 bases and J by 1 base, and 7 bases separated the two germline ends. CDR3 length: 13 amino acids. CDR3 DNA: TGTGCCAGCAGTTCACGCAGTAACTATGGCTACACCTTC. This sequence encodes CASSSRSNYGYTF.

This clone has only one observation. This chain connects TRBV9 to TRBJ1-3; 9 bases match TRBD1. The CDR3 is made up of 16 amino acids. V lost 4 bases to trimming and J lost 2 bases; unmatched junction nucleotides: 7. Germline assignment: CDR1 SGDLS and CDR2 YYNGEE. The CDR3 loop is CASSPRDRVTGNTIYF. CDR3 bases: TGTGCCAGCAGCCCCCGGGACAGGGTGACTGGAAACACCATATATTTT. The full variable domain, with the rest looked up from reference TRBV9 and TRBJ1-3, is DSGVTQTPKHLITATGQRVTLRCSPRSGDLSVYWYQQSLDQGLQFLIQYYNGEERAKGNILERFSAQQFPDLHSELNLSSLELGDSALYFCASSPRDRVTGNTIYFGEGSWLTVV.

The chain is built from TRBV6-5 and TRBJ1-2; 9 bases agree with TRBD1. J gave up 2 bases and V 5 bases, and 6 bases lay outside the gene matches. Germline V lookup: CDR1 MNHEY, CDR2 SVGAGI. There are 15 residues in the CDR3. CDR3 sequence reads: CASSNPGQGNYGYTF. CDR3 in DNA: TGTGCCAGCAGTAACCCGGGACAGGGAAACTATGGCTACACCTTC.

The chain carries TRBV6-4 and TRBJ1-6, with a weak D call TRBD1 (6 bases). The CDR3 has 15 amino acids. CDR1 MRHNA and CDR2 SNTAGT come from the germline V gene. Trimming cost V 3 bases and J 12 bases, with 18 bases left between them. In nucleotides, the CDR3 is TGTGCCAGCAGTGAAGAAACAGGGATCGGGAAACCCCTCCACTTT. This gives the protein CASSEETGIGKPLHF.

The genes are TRBV6-6 and TRBJ2-1; possibly TRBD2 for D (6 bases). Germline lookup yields CDR1 MNHNY and CDR2 SVGAGI (reference sequence). The CDR3 extends over 13 amino acids. Deletions cut 7 bases from V and 6 bases from J, with 13 bases between. The CDR3: CASTGDPSNEQFF. Written as DNA, the CDR3 is TGTGCCAGCACGGGGGACCCCAGCAATGAGCAGTTCTTC.

The chain combines TRBV19 with TRBJ1-5; TRBD1 aligns across 8 bases. Germline trimming cut 5 bases from V and 0 bases from J; bases unmatched to any gene: 3. The CDR3 extends over 15 amino acids. Looked up from germline, CDR1 is LNHDA and CDR2 is SQIVND (reference sequence). The CDR3 DNA sequence: TGTGCCAGTAGTTTGACAGGGGTTAGCAATCAGCCCCAGCATTTT. It encodes CASSLTGVSNQPQHF.

The chain employs TRBV25-1 and TRBJ1-5, with 9 bases that match TRBD1. The CDR3 covers 14 residues. Germline CDR1 is MGHDK and CDR2 is SYGVNS. The V gene end was trimmed by 8 bases and the J gene end by 7 bases; junction bases not matched to a gene: 9. The CDR3 sequence: CASGGQGTGQPQHF. The CDR3 nucleotides read TGTGCCAGCGGAGGACAGGGGACGGGGCAGCCCCAGCATTTT.

The rearrangement uses TRBV11-2 and TRBJ1-2; the D gene is possibly TRBD1 (6 bases). Trimming left V 0 bases short and J 8 bases short, with 13 bases between. Germline lookup yields CDR1 SGHAT and CDR2 FQNNGV. The CDR3 length is 14 residues. CDR3 region: CASSLEVGHTGYTF. The CDR3 coding sequence is TGTGCCAGCAGCTTAGAGGTGGGACACACGGGCTACACCTTC. The entire variable domain, with the rest obtained from reference TRBV11-2 and TRBJ1-2, is as follows: EAGVAQSPRYKIIEKRQSVAFWCNPISGHATLYWYQQILGQGPKLLIQFQNNGVVDDSQLPKDRFSAERLKGVDSTLKIQPAKLEDSAVYLCASSLEVGHTGYTFGSGTRLTVV.

This chain uses TRBV9 with TRBJ2-3, with TRBD1 matching 8 bases. The germline V gene encodes CDR1 SGDLS and CDR2 YYNGEE. This CDR3 has 16 amino acids. The V gene end was trimmed by 0 bases and the J gene end by 4 bases; junction bases not matched to a gene: 7. The CDR3 region is CASSVDRTGRPDTQYF. The CDR3 DNA sequence: TGTGCCAGCAGCGTAGACCGGACAGGGCGCCCAGATACGCAGTATTTT. Based on the CDR3 plus reference TRBV9 and TRBJ2-3, the full variable domain is DSGVTQTPKHLITATGQRVTLRCSPRSGDLSVYWYQQSLDQGLQFLIQYYNGEERAKGNILERFSAQQFPDLHSELNLSSLELGDSALYFCASSVDRTGRPDTQYFGPGTRLTVL.

This clone was found once. The chain's CDR3 is CASSVLYNEQFF. In DNA, the CDR3 is TGTGCCAGCAGTGTACTCTACAATGAGCAGTTCTTC. V gene TRBV28 combines with J gene TRBJ2-1; D is ambiguous. The CDR3 covers 12 residues. The V end was cut by 5 bases, the J end by 3 bases, with 5 bases between. Germline CDR1 reads MDHEN; CDR2 reads SYDVKM. Full variable domain (missing parts from reference TRBV28 and TRBJ2-1): DVKVTQSSRYLVKRTGEKVFLECVQDMDHENMFWYRQDPGLGLRLIYFSYDVKMKEKGDIPEGYSVSREKKERFSLILESASTNQTSMYLCASSVLYNEQFFGPGTRLTVL.

V is TRBV10-2 and J is TRBJ1-5; tentative D call: TRBD1 (6 bases). The germline V gene encodes CDR1 WSHSY and CDR2 SAAADI. V lost 0 bases and J lost 11, with 17 bases in between. This CDR3 region has 15 residues. CDR3 region: CASSESRSPRGSQHF. The CDR3 coding sequence is TGCGCCAGCAGTGAGTCCCGTTCGCCCAGGGGATCCCAGCATTTT.

The CDR3 region is CASSEDGRWYTEAFF. In DNA, the CDR3 is TGTGCCAGCAGTGAAGATGGGAGGTGGTACACTGAAGCTTTCTTT. The chain combines TRBV6-1 with TRBJ1-1, with D unresolved. The CDR3 extends over 15 amino acids. Germline V gene data show CDR1 as MNHNS and CDR2 as SASEGT. The germline V and J ends were trimmed by 1 base and 3 bases, with 12 bases remaining between them.

About this clone itself: Different DNA sequences within this sample yield the same CDR3. The chain uses TRBV6-5 and TRBJ1-1, with TRBD1 as a possible D gene (5 bases). The CDR3 covers 15 residues. Germline CDR1 MNHEY, CDR2 SVGAGI. V shed 3 bases and J shed 0 bases, with 11 bases lying between them. The CDR3 nucleotides are TGTGCCAGCAGTTATTCCGACAGTATGAACACTGAAGCTTTCTTT. Its protein is CASSYSDSMNTEAFF.